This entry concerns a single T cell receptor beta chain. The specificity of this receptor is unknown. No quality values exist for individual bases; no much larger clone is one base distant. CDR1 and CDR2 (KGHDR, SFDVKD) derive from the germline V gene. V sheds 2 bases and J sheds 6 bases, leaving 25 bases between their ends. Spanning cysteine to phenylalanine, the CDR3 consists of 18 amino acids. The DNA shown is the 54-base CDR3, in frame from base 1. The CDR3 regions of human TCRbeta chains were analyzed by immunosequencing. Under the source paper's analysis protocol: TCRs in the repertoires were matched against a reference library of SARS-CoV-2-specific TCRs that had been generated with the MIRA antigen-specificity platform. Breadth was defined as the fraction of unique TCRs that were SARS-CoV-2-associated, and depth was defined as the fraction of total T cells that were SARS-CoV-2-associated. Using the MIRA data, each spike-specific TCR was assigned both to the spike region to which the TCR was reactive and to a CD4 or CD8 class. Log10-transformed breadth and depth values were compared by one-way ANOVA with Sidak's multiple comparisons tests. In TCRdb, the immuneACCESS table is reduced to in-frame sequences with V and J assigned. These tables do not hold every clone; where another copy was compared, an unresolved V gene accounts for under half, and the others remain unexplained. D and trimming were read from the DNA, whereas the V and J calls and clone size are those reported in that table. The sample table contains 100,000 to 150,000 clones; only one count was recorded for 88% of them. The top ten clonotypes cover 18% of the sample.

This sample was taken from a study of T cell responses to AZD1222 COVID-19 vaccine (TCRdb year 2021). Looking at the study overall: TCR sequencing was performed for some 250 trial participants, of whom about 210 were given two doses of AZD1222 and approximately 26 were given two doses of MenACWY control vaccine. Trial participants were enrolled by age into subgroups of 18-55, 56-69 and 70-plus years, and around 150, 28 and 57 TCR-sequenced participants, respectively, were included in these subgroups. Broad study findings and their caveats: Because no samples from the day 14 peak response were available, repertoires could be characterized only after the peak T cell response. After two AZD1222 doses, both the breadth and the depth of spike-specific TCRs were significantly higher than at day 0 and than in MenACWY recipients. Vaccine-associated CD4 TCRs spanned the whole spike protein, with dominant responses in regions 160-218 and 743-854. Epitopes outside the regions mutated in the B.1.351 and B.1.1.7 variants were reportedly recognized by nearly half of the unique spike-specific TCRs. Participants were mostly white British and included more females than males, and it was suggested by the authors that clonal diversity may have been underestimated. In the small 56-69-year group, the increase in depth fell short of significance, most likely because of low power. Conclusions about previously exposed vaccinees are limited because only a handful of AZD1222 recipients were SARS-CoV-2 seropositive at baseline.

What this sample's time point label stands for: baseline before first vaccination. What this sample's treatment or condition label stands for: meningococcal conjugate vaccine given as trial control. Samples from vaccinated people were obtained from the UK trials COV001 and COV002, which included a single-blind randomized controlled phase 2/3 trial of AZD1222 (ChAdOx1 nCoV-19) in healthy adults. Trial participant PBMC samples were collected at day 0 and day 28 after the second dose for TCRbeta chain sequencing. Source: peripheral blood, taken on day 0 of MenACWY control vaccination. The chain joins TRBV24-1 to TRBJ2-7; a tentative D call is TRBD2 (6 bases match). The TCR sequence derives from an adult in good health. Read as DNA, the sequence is TGTGCCACCAGTGATTCTCAGGGCCCGGGACTTGGAAAGGGCGAGCAGTACTTC. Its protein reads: CATSDSQGPGLGKGEQYF.